The T cell receptor beta chain under discussion was sequenced for a study of neurological immune-mediated disorders (dated by TCRdb to between 2018 and 2021). With respect to the entire study: Peripheral blood TCR-beta repertoires from patients with HTLV-I-associated myelopathy (HAM/TSP), patients with multiple sclerosis, and healthy controls were compared in the study using UMI-based sequencing. Alongside PBMC samples, the set of more than 80 TCR-beta libraries contained longitudinal samples, technical triplicates, and paired CD4+ and CD8+ T-cell subsets that had been sorted. The cohort included some 66 subjects: approximately 14 with HAM/TSP, around 35 with multiple sclerosis, and 20 healthy controls.

cDNA synthesis used template-switch 5'RACE with a primer carrying a 10-nucleotide random unique molecular identifier tagging each TCR transcript. Each sequencing run produced over 190 million TCR-beta sequences covering 15-18 subjects. Total RNA was extracted with the RNeasy kit. The KAPA Real-time Library Amplification kit was used to amplify TCR-beta VDJ regions with primers for the TCR constant region and the 5'RACE anchor. A first PCR added sample indexes and Illumina adaptors, and a second PCR then raised library yield. The roughly 650 bp TCR product was size-selected on a 2% E-gel SizeSelection system after Ampure bead purification. Library quality was checked on a Bioanalyzer, concentration was measured with Qubit, and libraries were quantified with the Kapa Library Quantification kit before pooling. An Illumina HiSeq 2500 was used to sequence the libraries paired-end at 2 x 150 bp. To increase sequence diversity, roughly 25-31% phiX was spiked into each library pool. The source study handled its data this way. Quality-filtered reads were processed with the UMI-based MiGEC pipeline, which removed over 75% of raw TCR sequences during error correction. IMGT germline references were used for alignment of VDJ genes, and clonotypes were defined by a unique CDR3 amino acid sequence together with V-J genes. Clonal expansion, Shannon diversity, and CDR3 relatedness (CalcPairwiseDistances, ClusterSamples) were evaluated with VDJtools, and phylogenetic trees were built with CLCbio workbench. Using coefficient-of-variation modelling across technical triplicates, the study counted a clone as expanded if it had at least 8 unique UMIs. Using fastp at Q25 and MiXCR, TCRdb reprocessed the public reads and kept productive beta chains. Rows are combined by CDR3 protein, so each entry shows the most common genes and DNA. TCRdb's processing, not the study's, gives the V and J calls here. This sample lists more than 15,000 distinct CDR3 sequences; about 14% were detected once. 6% to 8.5% of the sample belongs to the ten largest clones.

In regard to this clonotype: The antigen this receptor binds is unknown. Qualities for individual bases were not recorded, and no much larger clone is one base off.

Trimming accounts for 0 bases at V and 1 base at J, while the number of junction bases matched to no gene is 12. There are 18 amino acids in the CDR3, from cysteine to phenylalanine inclusive. Left in the record is the CDR3 DNA by itself, 54 bases read in frame from the first base. Reading the germline V gene gives CDR1 SGHRS and CDR2 YFSETQ. For sorted-subset TCR libraries, 1 million sorted CD4+ or CD8+ T cells were used. PBMCs were separated from peripheral blood using Ficoll-Hypaque density gradient centrifugation and then cryopreserved in liquid nitrogen. Paired sorted CD4+ and CD8+ subsets came from healthy controls, HAM/TSP patients and MS patients. The investigation overall reported the following: TCR clonal expansion was highest in HAM/TSP patients and lowest in MS patients, with MS patients falling below even healthy controls. Across subjects, expanded clones never shared an identical CDR3 amino acid sequence, which suggests that the TCR-beta repertoires in every group were private.

Sample: CD4+ T cells from blood. The chain uses TRBV5-1 and TRBJ1-1; 7 nucleotides in the junction match TRBD1. The origin of this receptor is a woman in her sixties with HTLV-1-associated myelopathy (HAM/TSP). The DNA is TGCGCCAGCAGCTTGGGCCGGATACGACAGGGAGCGAACACTGAAGCTTTCTTT. Translated, this gives CASSLGRIRQGANTEAFF.